This T cell receptor (beta chain) is drawn from a study of OX40 agonist ivuxolimab in advanced cancers. The V gene's germline CDR1 is MDHEN and CDR2 SYDVKM. The germline V and J ends were trimmed by 6 bases and 3 bases, with 12 bases remaining between them. This CDR3 is built from 14 residues. Some clones are missing from TCRdb's copy, which holds only in-frame ones; the method was immunoSEQ multiplex PCR. The sample consists of tens of thousands of clones, nearly 85% of them appearing once. The receptor was derived from an adult with an advanced solid tumor such as melanoma, head and neck, liver or kidney cancer. The V call is TRBV28, the J call TRBJ1-5; D not resolved. The input for sequencing was CD4+ or CD8+ T cells sorted from blood, taken in a trial of the OX40 agonist ivuxolimab. The CDR3 loop reads CASSRTGSNQPQHF. In DNA form, the CDR3 reads TGTGCCAGCAGCAGGACGGGGTCCAATCAGCCCCAGCATTTT. Full variable domain (missing parts from reference TRBV28 and TRBJ1-5): DVKVTQSSRYLVKRTGEKVFLECVQDMDHENMFWYRQDPGLGLRLIYFSYDVKMKEKGDIPEGYSVSREKKERFSLILESASTNQTSMYLCASSRTGSNQPQHFGDGTRLSIL.